Following are 3 T cell receptor beta chains from one sample sequenced in a study of T-cell memory formation after mild COVID-19. TCRdb passed the 5' RACE reads through MiXCR, listing each CDR3 protein once. The data hold hundreds of thousands of distinct CDR3 sequences, with 16% observed a single time. The sample consisted of PBMCs or a T cell subset sorted from them (not recorded which). These TCRs come from a man aged 18 to 29 who had mild COVID-19 (a few samples of this study predate the infection). Cell type and time point are not known.

This clonotype was counted only a few times. The chain couples TRBV7-8 to TRBJ2-2; either TRBD1 or TRBD2 may fit D (5 bases each). The CDR3 runs to 17 residues. Trimming took off 1 base at V and 7 bases at J, with 19 bases between the two ends. Germline V gene data show CDR1 as SGHVS and CDR2 as FQNEAQ. The CDR3 region is CASSLVHPRGSNGELFF. CDR3 nucleotides: TGTGCCAGCAGCTTAGTCCACCCCCGGGGCTCGAACGGGGAGCTGTTTTTT.

This sequence joins TRBV15 and TRBJ1-2; D unresolved. CDR1 is LNHNV, CDR2 YYDKDF, per germline (reference sequence). CDR3 length: 15 residues. With 0 bases removed from V and 2 bases from J, the gap between germline ends came to 10 bases. Here the CDR3 reads CATSRDLLANYGYTF. DNA of the CDR3: TGTGCCACCAGCAGAGATCTCTTAGCGAACTATGGCTACACCTTC.

In its sample, this clonotype was seen a few times. The V and J genes are TRBV4-2 and TRBJ2-7; 9 nucleotides align to TRBD1. Germline lookup yields CDR1 LGHNA and CDR2 YNFKEQ. This CDR3 has 17 residues. Losses at the gene ends were 0 bases for V and 2 bases for J; bases not matched to a gene: 8. The CDR3 loop is CASSQDHSRTGAYEQYF. The CDR3 DNA follows: TGTGCCAGCAGCCAAGATCATAGCCGGACAGGGGCCTACGAGCAGTACTTC.